This note documents a single T cell receptor (beta chain) sequence. Its antigen is not identified. This record comes from a study of cytomegalovirus exposure and HLA in healthy donors. Study context: There were 90 million to 140 million unique TCR beta sequences, drawn from approximately 190 million T cells, in an earlier analysis.

The CDR3 is made up of 16 amino acids. The germline V and J ends were trimmed by 1 base and 0 bases, with 11 bases remaining between them. Germline V CDR1 and CDR2: SGHRS, YFSETQ. PCR employed 60 Vbeta and 13 Jbeta primers. Measured with immunoSEQ multiplex PCR; TCRdb has only the in-frame clones, and not every one. The table records approximately 100,000 clones, roughly 73% of them present only once. Study-wide findings and caveats: The authors excluded some V segments, including TRBV6-2 and TRBV6-3, as indistinguishable. Researchers catalogued under 200 TCR beta chains as cytomegalovirus-associated.

This chain links TRBV5-1 with TRBJ2-1, with D uncertain. Sequenced input: PBMCs. This TCR derives from a man aged 40-55 years in good health and CMV-seronegative. The CDR3 loop reads CASSLIASHSYNEQFF. The DNA for the CDR3 is TGCGCCAGCAGCTTGATAGCATCTCACTCCTACAATGAGCAGTTCTTC.